One and the same sample provided the 5 T cell receptor beta chains below, sequenced in a study of blood T cell repertoires in COVID-19. Clones were read by immunoSEQ multiplex PCR, and TCRdb kept only the in-frame ones, dropping some. Of fewer than 600,000 clones in the sample, about 88% were seen once. Material: peripheral blood. These receptors all come from a man younger than 30 with COVID-19, enrolled during active disease.

V gene TRBV3-1 (or the pseudogene TRBV3-2) combines with J gene TRBJ1-4; tentatively, D is TRBD1 (6 bases). This CDR3 is 13 amino acids long. In germline, CDR1 is LGHDT, CDR2 YNNKEL (reference sequence). The ends were cut back, 4 bases at V and 8 bases at J, with 11 bases in the middle. This CDR3 is CASSPGQREKLFF. CDR3 DNA sequence: TGTGCCAGCAGCCCCGGACAGAGGGAAAAACTGTTTTTT.

The chain links TRBV7-3 to TRBJ2-5, with D possibly TRBD2 on 6 matching bases. CDR3 size: 14 residues. The V gene's germline CDR1 is SGHTA and CDR2 FQGTGA. Trimming removed 4 bases from V and 5 bases from J, with 14 bases in between. This CDR3 is CASSSGTWGETQYF. The CDR3 DNA reads as TGTGCCAGCAGCTCCGGGACTTGGGGGGAGACCCAGTACTTC.

This clone was detected only a few times. The gene calls are TRBV18 and TRBJ2-6; TRBD1 might be the D (6 bases). Trimming left V 4 bases short and J 0 bases short, with 22 bases between. The CDR3 is 20 amino acids. Looked up from germline, CDR1 is KGHSH and CDR2 is LQKENI. The CDR3 sequence: CASSRQTTGLSSSGANVLTF. CDR3 nucleotide sequence: TGTGCCAGCTCACGTCAGACTACAGGGTTGAGTAGCTCTGGGGCCAACGTCCTGACTTTC.

V gene TRBV19 combines with J gene TRBJ1-2; maybe TRBD1 (6 bases). Trimming cost V 3 bases and J 8 bases, with 16 bases left between them. The CDR3 extends over 14 amino acids. The germline gives CDR1 LNHDA, CDR2 SQIVND (reference sequence). This CDR3 reads CASSMSPGTLGYTF. The CDR3 nucleotides read TGTGCCAGTAGTATGAGCCCCGGGACACTCGGCTACACCTTC. Complete variable domain (other parts from reference TRBV19 and TRBJ1-2): DGGITQSPKYLFRKEGQNVTLSCEQNLNHDAMYWYRQDPGQGLRLIYYSQIVNDFQKGDIAEGYSVSREKKESFPLTVTSAQKNPTAFYLCASSMSPGTLGYTFGSGTRLTVV.

CDR3 in DNA: TGCGCCAGCAGCTCTCCAGACAGGGCGGGCGGGGAGCTGTTTTTT. It codes for CASSSPDRAGGELFF. The chain uses TRBV5-1 and TRBJ2-2, with 7 bases that match TRBD1. Germline CDR1 reads SGHRS; CDR2 reads YFSETQ. V shed 3 bases, J shed 7 bases, and the junction held 9 bases outside the gene matches. The CDR3 extends over 15 amino acids.